This TCR beta chain was recorded in a study of identical twins. Study results and caveats: Beta out-of-frame twin sharing showed a weaker excess.

The length of the CDR3 is 14 residues. V was cut by 3 bases and J by 3 bases, with 9 bases left in between. Template switching supplied a universal primer site; unique molecular identifiers were carried on the cDNA. TCRdb analysed the 5' RACE reads with MiXCR anew, one entry per CDR3 protein. This sample yields 600,000 to 800,000 distinct CDR3 sequences, of which approximately 21% are seen a single time; approximately 4.3% belongs to the top ten. This clonotype was detected a few times. Its antigen is as yet unknown. Healthy Caucasians supplied all donations. These data were also filed under a second study, of T cells expressing NK-cell markers. This second study notes: Seven sequenced donors out of eight were HCMV-seropositive, one seronegative.

The sample comprised PBMCs. The V call is TRBV12-3 or TRBV12-4, the J call TRBJ1-5, with unresolved D. This sequence originates from a woman between 18 and 30 years old in good health. As DNA, the CDR3 is TGTGCCAGCAGTTTCGGACGGTACAATCAGCCCCAGCATTTT. Residues: CASSFGRYNQPQHF.